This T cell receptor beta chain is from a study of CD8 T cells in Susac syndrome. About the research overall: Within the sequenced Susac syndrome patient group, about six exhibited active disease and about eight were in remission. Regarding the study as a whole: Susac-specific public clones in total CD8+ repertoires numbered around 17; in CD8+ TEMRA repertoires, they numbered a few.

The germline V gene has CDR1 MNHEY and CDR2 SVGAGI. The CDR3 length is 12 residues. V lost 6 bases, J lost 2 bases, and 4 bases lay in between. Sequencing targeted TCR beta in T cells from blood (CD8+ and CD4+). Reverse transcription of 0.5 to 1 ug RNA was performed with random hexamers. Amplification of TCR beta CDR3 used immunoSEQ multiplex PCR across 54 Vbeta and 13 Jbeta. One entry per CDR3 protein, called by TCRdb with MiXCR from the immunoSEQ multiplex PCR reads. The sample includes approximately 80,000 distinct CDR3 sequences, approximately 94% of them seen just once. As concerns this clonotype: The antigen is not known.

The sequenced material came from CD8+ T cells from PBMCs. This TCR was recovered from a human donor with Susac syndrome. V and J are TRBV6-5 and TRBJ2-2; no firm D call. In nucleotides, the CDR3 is TGTGCCAGCAGCATTAACACCGGGGAGCTGTTTTTT. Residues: CASSINTGELFF.